This entry concerns a single T cell receptor (beta chain). The antigen is undetermined. These data belong to a study of shared clonotypes between healthy human individuals. Some clones are missing from TCRdb's copy, which holds only in-frame ones; the method was immunoSEQ multiplex PCR. The data hold millions of clones, with approximately 94% observed a single time. Study outcomes and limitations: Clonotype sharing levels among donors were expected to vary with sequencing depth.

Germline V gives CDR1 LNHDA, CDR2 SQIVND (reference sequence). With 5 bases removed from V and 0 bases from J, the gap between germline ends came to 4 bases. The CDR3 is made up of 12 amino acids. In the naive CD8 group, cells lacked CD45RO and were positively selected for CCR7, so terminally differentiated effector memory CD45RA+ cells were left out. This chain joins TRBV19 and TRBJ1-2; D not certain. Sequences were obtained from naive CD8+ T cells sorted from blood. The clonotype originates from a young man in good health. The CDR3 DNA follows: TGTGCCAGTAGTGCTACTAACTATGGCTACACCTTC. Protein product: CASSATNYGYTF.